This TCR beta chain was sequenced during a study of T-cell reconstitution after alpha-beta-depleted transplantation in children. As it was prepared, the TCRbeta library received unique molecular identifiers. Each CDR3 protein is one row after TCRdb ran MiXCR on the PCR reads. The data show about 480,000 distinct CDR3 sequences, 12% seen once. V was pared by 3 bases and J by 3 bases, with 9 bases between. This CDR3 is 13 amino acids long. Per germline, CDR1 SGHTA and CDR2 FQGNSA. This clonotype has a count of ten or more. The source of this sequence is a human donor who donated a stem cell graft to a child with combined immunodeficiency. Here the sequenced sample was PBMCs from the stem cell graft donor, taken from the stem cell graft. This chain uses TRBV7-2 with TRBJ2-7; D possibly corresponds to TRBD1 (6 bases). The CDR3 protein is CASSFRGGYEQYF. For the CDR3, the DNA is TGTGCCAGCAGCTTTAGAGGGGGCTACGAGCAGTACTTC.